Presented here are 17 T cell receptor beta chains from one specimen sequenced in a study of metastatic and nonmetastatic thyroid tumors. TCRdb reassembled clones from the PCR reads with MiXCR. The top ten hold 20% to 25% of the sample, which has about 64,000 clones, approximately 4.1% seen once. No treatment had been given to any patient before thyroid surgery. Input material: blood. All receptors derive from a female donor with papillary thyroid cancer or a benign thyroid nodule (not recorded which). Some clones in this sample may be carry-over from other donors' samples.

This clone was detected many times. V and J are TRBV10-1 and TRBJ2-7; 9 bases fit TRBD2. J was trimmed by 3 bases and V by 0 bases; bases with no gene match: 6. The germline V gene has CDR1 WNHNN and CDR2 SYGVQD (reference sequence). CDR3 length equals 16 residues. The CDR3 region is CASSESLTSGLYEQYF. CDR3 DNA: TGCGCCAGCAGTGAGTCGCTGACTAGCGGCCTCTACGAGCAGTACTTC.

V gene TRBV5-1 combines with J gene TRBJ2-5, with 7 bases identical to TRBD2. The ends lost 4 bases at V and 2 bases at J; junction bases unmatched: 5. The CDR3 length is 14 residues. The germline gives CDR1 SGHRS, CDR2 YFSETQ. The CDR3 nucleotides read TGCGCCAGCAGCCCTGGACTAGTTCAAGAGACCCAGTACTTC. This translates into CASSPGLVQETQYF.

This clone was seen at least ten times. The chain is built from TRBV20-1 and TRBJ1-2; TRBD1 might be the D (5 bases). The germline V gene has CDR1 DFQATT and CDR2 SNEGSKA (reference sequence). Trimming removed 3 bases at V and 11 bases at J, with 16 bases between. The CDR3 covers 12 residues. The CDR3 DNA reads TGCAGTGCTAGGGTGGGACCGGGGGGATACACCTTC. It specifies CSARVGPGGYTF.

This clone was observed many times. This chain joins TRBV27 and TRBJ1-4; tentative D call: TRBD1 (5 bases). Germline lookup yields CDR1 MNHEY and CDR2 SMNVEV (reference sequence). The CDR3 consists of 14 residues. V was cut by 2 bases and J by 11 bases, with 15 bases left in between. CDR3 in DNA: TGTGCCAGCAGTTTAAGTACTCAGGGCCAGAAACTGTTTTTT. Its protein is CASSLSTQGQKLFF.

The V and J genes are TRBV6-1 and TRBJ2-7; a weak D match, TRBD1 (6 bases). With 6 bases removed from V and 6 bases from J, the gap between germline ends came to 18 bases. The CDR3 loop spans 14 amino acids. Per germline, CDR1 MNHNS and CDR2 SASEGT. CDR3 coding DNA: TGTGCCAGCAGGGGGGCCGGGGAGTTTGGCGAGCAGTACTTC. It yields the protein CASRGAGEFGEQYF.

This clone was picked up many times. This sequence joins TRBV28 and TRBJ1-2; 7 positions match TRBD1. Germline V lookup: CDR1 MDHEN, CDR2 SYDVKM. V shed 1 base and J 6 bases; nucleotides not matched to a gene: 8. The CDR3 sequence is 15 residues long. The CDR3 sequence: CASSLFRDRVDGYTF. The CDR3 DNA follows: TGTGCCAGCAGTTTATTTCGCGACAGGGTAGATGGCTACACCTTC.

This clone showed up many times. This chain uses TRBV6-1 with TRBJ2-7, with D unclear. Germline CDR1 MNHNS, CDR2 SASEGT. This CDR3 comprises 14 residues. Trimming took 5 bases from V and 2 from J, leaving 13 bases between them. CDR3 amino acids: CASSQDRGPYEQYF. The CDR3, as DNA: TGTGCCAGCAGTCAAGACCGCGGTCCCTACGAGCAGTACTTC.

This clone occurred many times. V gene TRBV9 combines with J gene TRBJ2-7; possible D gene TRBD1, 7 bases. Trimming took 7 bases from V and 2 from J, leaving 16 bases between them. CDR3 size: 14 residues. Germline V lookup: CDR1 SGDLS, CDR2 YYNGEE. CDR3 region: CASCRGAGPYEQYF. CDR3 bases: TGTGCCAGCTGCAGGGGGGCGGGACCCTACGAGCAGTACTTC.

This clone came up many times. This chain connects TRBV2 to TRBJ2-2; 13 bases map to TRBD2. The CDR3 is 22 residues long. The germline V gene has CDR1 SNHLY and CDR2 FYNNEI. V was clipped by 6 bases and J by 0 bases; unmatched bases: 19. For the CDR3, the DNA is TGTGCCAGCAGCCACTTACGGAGGACTAGCGGGAGAGATCTCGCGAACACCGGGGAGCTGTTTTTT. Translated, it gives CASSHLRRTSGRDLANTGELFF.

This clone occurred many times. This sequence joins TRBV6-1 and TRBJ2-3; tentatively, D is TRBD2 (5 bases). The CDR3 loop spans 13 amino acids. CDR1 is MNHNS, CDR2 SASEGT, per germline. Trimming removed 2 bases from V and 5 bases from J, with 8 bases in between. The CDR3 DNA sequence: TGTGCCAGCAGTGAAATCCGGGGAGATACGCAGTATTTT. Its protein is CASSEIRGDTQYF.

Worth noting for this clone: This could be a read error, since a much larger clone is one nucleotide away. The rearrangement links TRBV6-1 to TRBJ2-7; TRBD2 aligns across 7 bases. The junction had 11 bases not matched to a gene; V was cut back by 10 bases and J by 2 bases. Germline CDR1 is MNHNS and CDR2 is SASEGT. This CDR3 contains 14 residues. CDR3 nucleotides: TGTGCCATCACACCGCTTGCGGGGGCCTACGAGCAGTACTTC. This gives the protein CAITPLAGAYEQYF.

This clone was picked up many times. The rearrangement joins TRBV27 to TRBJ2-6; 10 nucleotides align to TRBD1. V shed 7 bases and J 2 bases; nucleotides not matched to a gene: 8. The CDR3 is 17 amino acids. Germline CDR1 reads MNHEY; CDR2 reads SMNVEV (reference sequence). The DNA of the CDR3 is TGTGCCAGCACCCCGGGACAGGGGAGGACTGGGGCCAACGTCCTGACTTTC. Translating gives CASTPGQGRTGANVLTF.

A note on this clone: A single base separates this from a much larger clone, so it may be a read error. The J gene is TRBJ2-3, the V gene TRBV9; D is possibly TRBD2 (6 bases). CDR3 length: 12 amino acids. Trimming removed 4 bases from V and 11 bases from J, with 14 bases in between. The germline gives CDR1 SGDLS, CDR2 YYNGEE. The CDR3 loop is CASSPQWGEQYF. Here the CDR3 DNA reads TGTGCCAGCAGCCCTCAATGGGGGGAGCAGTATTTT.

This clone was observed many times. The rearrangement joins TRBV18 to TRBJ2-7, with D possibly matching TRBD2 (6 bases). The CDR3 sequence is 15 residues long. V was pared by 6 bases and J by 2 bases, with 17 bases between. Germline assignment: CDR1 KGHSH and CDR2 LQKENI. This CDR3 is CASSGGTGLPYEQYF. CDR3 DNA: TGTGCCAGCTCGGGGGGAACGGGATTGCCCTACGAGCAGTACTTC. Using reference TRBV18 and TRBJ2-7 for the parts outside the CDR3, the full variable domain is NAGVMQNPRHLVRRRGQEARLRCSPMKGHSHVYWYRQLPEEGLKFMVYLQKENIIDESGMPKERFSAEFPKEGPSILRIQQVVRGDSAAYFCASSGGTGLPYEQYFGPGTRLTVT.

A word on this clone: With a much larger clone just one base away, this may be a read error. The chain is built from TRBV9 and TRBJ2-1; TRBD2 is a possible D gene (6 bases). Germline V CDR1 and CDR2: SGDLS, YYNGEE. This CDR3 has 16 residues. CDR3 sequence reads: CAGSPQGSGGYNEQFF. In nucleotides, the CDR3 is TGTGCCGGCAGCCCTCAGGGTAGCGGAGGTTACAATGAGCAGTTCTTC.

The table lists this clone with many counts. The CDR3 loop is CASSLDGSPDGAFF. The CDR3 nucleotides are TGTGCCAGCAGTTTGGACGGCTCTCCGGATGGAGCTTTCTTT. The V and J genes are TRBV12-3 or TRBV12-4 and TRBJ1-1, with unresolved D. Trimming shortened V by 3 bases and J by 10 bases, and 18 bases separated the two germline ends. This CDR3 spans 14 amino acids.

At least ten counts were recorded for this clone. Other DNA sequences in the same sample also yield this CDR3. The rearrangement joins TRBV5-1 to TRBJ2-1; 7 positions agree with TRBD1. The length of the CDR3 is 13 residues. V dropped 2 bases and J dropped 6; count of bases not matched to a gene: 2. In germline, CDR1 is SGHRS, CDR2 YFSETQ. The CDR3 DNA reads TGCGCCAGCAGCTTCGGGGACAGCAATGAGCAGTTCTTC. This gives the protein CASSFGDSNEQFF.